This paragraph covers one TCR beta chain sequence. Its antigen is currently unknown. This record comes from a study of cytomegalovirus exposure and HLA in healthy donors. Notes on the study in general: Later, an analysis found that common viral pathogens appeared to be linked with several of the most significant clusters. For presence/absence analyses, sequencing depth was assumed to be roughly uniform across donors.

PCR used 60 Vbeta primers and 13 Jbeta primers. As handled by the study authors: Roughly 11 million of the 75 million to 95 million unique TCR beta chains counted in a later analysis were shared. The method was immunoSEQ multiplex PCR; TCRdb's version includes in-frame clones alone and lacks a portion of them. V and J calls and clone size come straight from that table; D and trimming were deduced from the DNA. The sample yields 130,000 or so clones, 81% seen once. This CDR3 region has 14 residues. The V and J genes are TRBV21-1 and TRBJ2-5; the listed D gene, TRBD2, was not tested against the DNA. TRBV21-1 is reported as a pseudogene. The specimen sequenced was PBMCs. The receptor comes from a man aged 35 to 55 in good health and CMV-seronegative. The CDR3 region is CASTEDGRAAAQYF. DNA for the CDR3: TGTGCCAGCACCGAAGACGGGCGGGCGGCGGCCCAGTACTTC.